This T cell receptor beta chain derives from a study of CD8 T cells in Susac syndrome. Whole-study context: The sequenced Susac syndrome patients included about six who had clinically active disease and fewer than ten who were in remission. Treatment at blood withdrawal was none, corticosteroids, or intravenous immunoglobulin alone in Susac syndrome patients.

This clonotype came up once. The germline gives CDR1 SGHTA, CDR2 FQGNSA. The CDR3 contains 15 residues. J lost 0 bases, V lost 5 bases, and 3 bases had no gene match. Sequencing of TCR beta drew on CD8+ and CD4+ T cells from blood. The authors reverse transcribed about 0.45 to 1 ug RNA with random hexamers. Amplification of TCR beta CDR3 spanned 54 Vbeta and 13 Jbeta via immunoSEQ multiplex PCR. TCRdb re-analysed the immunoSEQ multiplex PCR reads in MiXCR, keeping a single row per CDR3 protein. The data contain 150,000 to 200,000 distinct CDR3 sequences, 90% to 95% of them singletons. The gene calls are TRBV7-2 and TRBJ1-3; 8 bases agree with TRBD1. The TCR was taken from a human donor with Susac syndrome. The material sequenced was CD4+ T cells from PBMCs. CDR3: CASSRQGSSGNTIYF. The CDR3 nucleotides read TGTGCCAGCAGCCGACAGGGGTCCTCTGGAAACACCATATATTTT.